This T cell receptor (beta chain) emerged from a study of identical twins. TCRdb analysed the 5' RACE reads with MiXCR anew, one entry per CDR3 protein. The table includes some 300,000 distinct CDR3 sequences, 12% detected once. This CDR3 is built from 12 residues. Trimming removed 11 bases at V and 2 bases at J, with 12 bases between. Germline values: CDR1 MNHEY, CDR2 SVGEGT. The sample holds many counts of this clonotype. These records were also assigned to another study, of yellow fever vaccine responses in identical twins.

The sample was CD8+ T cells sorted from blood. V usage is TRBV6-2 or TRBV6-3 and J usage is TRBJ1-2, with D possibly matching TRBD1 (6 bases). The TCR was taken from a young woman in good health. The chain's CDR3 is CAVEQGNYGYTF. The CDR3 bases are TGTGCCGTCGAACAGGGAAACTATGGCTACACCTTC.